A single sample gave rise to the 8 T cell receptor beta chains below, sequenced in a study of T cells in Graves' hyperthyroidism and ophthalmopathy (dated by TCRdb to about 2019). Libraries came from multiplex PCR. The sequencing machine was an Illumina HiSeq 2000. TCR beta CDR3 regions were amplified from RNA transcripts. The first round of RT-PCR for the TCR CDR3 was performed with the HTBI primer set and the Qiagen OneStep RT-PCR kit. Using fastp trimming at Q25 and MiXCR clonotype assembly, TCRdb reanalyzed the public sequencing data and kept in-frame beta chains. Here each entry gathers all rows of one CDR3 protein and keeps the most common genes and DNA. The sample table records approximately 600,000 distinct CDR3 sequences; under 25% of these occur just once. Approximately 30% of the sample is held by the ten biggest clonotypes. The material sequenced was blood. These receptors originate from a man aged 25-45 years with Graves' ophthalmopathy.

The sample holds many counts of this clonotype. The chain joins TRBV28 to TRBJ2-7, with D tentatively TRBD1 (6 bases). This CDR3 contains 13 residues. The germline gives CDR1 MDHEN, CDR2 SYDVKM. The germline V and J ends were trimmed by 2 bases and 3 bases, with 8 bases remaining between them. CDR3 sequence (DNA): TGTGCCAGCAGTTTAGGACAGAACTACGAGCAGTACTTC. Translation gives CASSLGQNYEQYF.

This clonotype showed up many times. This rearrangement joins TRBV18 to TRBJ1-1; tentatively, D is TRBD1 (5 bases). The CDR3 covers 16 residues. Germline V gene lookup returns CDR1 KGHSH and CDR2 LQKENI. V was cut by 0 bases and J by 0 bases, with 11 bases left in between. This chain's CDR3 is CASSPPTGTVNTEAFF. CDR3 sequence (DNA): TGTGCCAGCTCACCACCGACTGGGACGGTGAACACTGAAGCTTTCTTT.

The rearrangement uses TRBV27 and TRBJ2-3; 10 bases line up with TRBD2. V gave up 4 bases and J gave up 3 bases; unmatched junction bases: 7. The CDR3 runs to 16 residues. Germline CDR1 MNHEY, CDR2 SMNVEV (reference sequence). CDR3 DNA: TGTGCCAGCAGTTCCTCAGCGGGAGGGCCGACAGATACGCAGTATTTT. Amino acids: CASSSSAGGPTDTQYF.

This clonotype has a count of ten or more. This rearrangement joins TRBV13 to TRBJ2-1, with unresolved D. V was pared by 1 base and J by 6 bases, with 10 bases between. Germline V lookup: CDR1 PRHDT, CDR2 FYEKMQ (reference sequence). This CDR3 spans 14 amino acids. CDR3 sequence: CASSLVSTGNEQFF. DNA of the CDR3: TGTGCCAGCAGCTTAGTGTCTACGGGCAATGAGCAGTTCTTC. Looking up the rest from reference TRBV13 and TRBJ2-1 gives the full variable domain: AAGVIQSPRHLIKEKRETATLKCYPIPRHDTVYWYQQGPGQDPQFLISFYEKMQSDKGSIPDRFSAQQFSDYHSELNMSSLELGDSALYFCASSLVSTGNEQFFGPGTRLTVL.

Only a few counts were recorded for this clonotype. This chain links TRBV18 with TRBJ1-3; unclear D gene. CDR3 length equals 14 residues. The germline V gene encodes CDR1 KGHSH and CDR2 LQKENI. Trimming took off 1 base at V and 1 base at J, with 5 bases between the two ends. DNA for the CDR3: TGTGCCAGCTCACCACGGGCTTCTGGAAACACCATATATTTT. It yields the protein CASSPRASGNTIYF.

The sample holds a few counts of this clonotype. The chain carries TRBV12-3 or TRBV12-4 and TRBJ1-5; 8 nucleotides align to TRBD1. Trimming cost V 6 bases and J 6 bases; bases outside gene matches: 7. There are 14 residues in the CDR3. The CDR3, as DNA: TGTGCCAGCAGGGAAGGACAGGGCAGTCAGCCCCAGCATTTT. Translation: CASREGQGSQPQHF.

This clonotype was seen more than once but under ten times. The V call is TRBV9, the J call TRBJ1-1; TRBD1 matches 12 bases. V lost 8 bases, J lost 4 bases, and 12 bases stayed unmatched. In germline, CDR1 is SGDLS, CDR2 YYNGEE. The CDR3 loop spans 16 amino acids. The CDR3 is CASRRGTGGTGTEAFF. DNA for the CDR3: TGTGCCAGTCGACGGGGGACAGGGGGCACGGGCACTGAAGCTTTCTTT.

V is TRBV10-3 and J is TRBJ2-7; 7 bases match TRBD1. Germline V lookup: CDR1 ENHRY, CDR2 SYGVKD. This CDR3 has 13 amino acids. Losses at the gene ends were 8 bases for V and 0 bases for J; bases not matched to a gene: 4. CDR3: CAIGGQDSYEQYF. For the CDR3, the DNA is TGTGCCATCGGAGGACAGGACTCCTACGAGCAGTACTTC.